This TCR beta chain came from a study of CD8 T cells in Susac syndrome. Study-level results: The study's TCR sequencing and HLA analysis drew on a certain number of individuals. That number was acknowledged as relatively small.

Points on this clonotype: What it binds is not known.

With random hexamers, 0.5 to 1 ug RNA was reverse transcribed. By means of immunoSEQ multiplex PCR, TCR beta CDR3 spanning 54 Vbeta and 13 Jbeta underwent amplification. TCRdb re-called the immunoSEQ multiplex PCR reads through MiXCR, storing one row per CDR3 protein. The sample records roughly 200,000 distinct CDR3 sequences, roughly 96% being singletons. V was pared by 1 base and J by 0 bases, with 3 bases of the junction left unmatched. Germline V gives CDR1 LNHNV, CDR2 YYDKDF (reference sequence). The CDR3 is 15 amino acids. Sequencing was performed on CD4+ T cells from PBMCs. V usage is TRBV15 and J usage is TRBJ2-7; TRBD2 matches at 7 bases. This TCR was sampled from a human donor in good health. CDR3 sequence reads: CATSRGGEGSYEQYV. The CDR3 bases are TGTGCCACCAGCAGAGGAGGGGAGGGCTCCTACGAGCAGTACGTC.